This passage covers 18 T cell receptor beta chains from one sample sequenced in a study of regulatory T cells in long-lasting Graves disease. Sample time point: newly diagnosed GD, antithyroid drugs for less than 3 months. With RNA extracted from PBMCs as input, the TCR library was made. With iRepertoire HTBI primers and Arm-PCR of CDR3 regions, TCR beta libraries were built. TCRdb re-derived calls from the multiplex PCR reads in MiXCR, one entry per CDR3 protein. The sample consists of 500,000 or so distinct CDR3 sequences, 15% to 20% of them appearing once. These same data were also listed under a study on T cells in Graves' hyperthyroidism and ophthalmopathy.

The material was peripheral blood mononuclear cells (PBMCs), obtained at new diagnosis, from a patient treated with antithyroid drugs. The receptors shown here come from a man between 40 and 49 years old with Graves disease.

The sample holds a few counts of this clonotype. The CDR3 DNA sequence: TGCAGTGCTAGAGATCCGAGCAGGGGAACTCAGCCCCAGCATTTT. Translated, it gives CSARDPSRGTQPQHF. The V call is TRBV20-1, the J call TRBJ1-5, with D possibly matching TRBD1 (6 bases). The V gene's germline CDR1 is DFQATT and CDR2 SNEGSKA (reference sequence). This CDR3 spans 15 amino acids. V gave up 0 bases and J gave up 6 bases, with 15 bases separating them.

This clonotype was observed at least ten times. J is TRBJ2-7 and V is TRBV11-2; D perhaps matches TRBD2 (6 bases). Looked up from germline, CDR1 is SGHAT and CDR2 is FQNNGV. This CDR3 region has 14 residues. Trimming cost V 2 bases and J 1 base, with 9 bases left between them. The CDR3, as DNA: TGTGCCAGCAGCTTATTAGCGGTTTCCTACGAGCAGTACTTC. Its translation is CASSLLAVSYEQYF.

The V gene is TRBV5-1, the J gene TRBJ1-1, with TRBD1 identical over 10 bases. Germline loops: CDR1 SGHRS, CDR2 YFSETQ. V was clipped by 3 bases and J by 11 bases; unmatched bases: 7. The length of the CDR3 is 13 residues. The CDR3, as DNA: TGCGCCAGCAGCTGGGGACAGGGGCTCGGGGCTTTCTTT. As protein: CASSWGQGLGAFF.

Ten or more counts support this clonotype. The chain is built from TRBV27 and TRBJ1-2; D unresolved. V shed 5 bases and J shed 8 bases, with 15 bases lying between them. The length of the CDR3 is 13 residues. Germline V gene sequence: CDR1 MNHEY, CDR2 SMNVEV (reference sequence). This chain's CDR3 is CASSKPGYRGYTF. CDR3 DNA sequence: TGTGCCAGCAGTAAGCCCGGGTACCGGGGCTACACCTTC.

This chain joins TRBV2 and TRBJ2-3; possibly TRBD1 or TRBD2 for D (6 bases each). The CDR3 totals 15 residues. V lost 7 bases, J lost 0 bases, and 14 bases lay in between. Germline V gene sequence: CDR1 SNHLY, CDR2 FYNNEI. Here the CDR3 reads CASKVGAGSTDTQYF. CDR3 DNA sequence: TGTGCCAGCAAGGTGGGGGCGGGGAGCACAGATACGCAGTATTTT.

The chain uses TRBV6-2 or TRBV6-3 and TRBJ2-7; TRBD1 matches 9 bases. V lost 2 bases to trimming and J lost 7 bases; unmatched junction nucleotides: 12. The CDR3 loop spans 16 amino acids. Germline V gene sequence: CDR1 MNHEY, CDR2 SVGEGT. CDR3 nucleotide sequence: TGTGCCAGCAGTTACCCACAGGGGGCGGAAGGGGGGGAGCAGTACTTC. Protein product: CASSYPQGAEGGEQYF.

In nucleotides, the CDR3 is TGTGCCAGCAGTGACGACAAGGGACAGTACGATGAGCAGTTCTTC. Translation gives CASSDDKGQYDEQFF. The chain recombines TRBV6-2 or TRBV6-3 with TRBJ2-1; 7 nucleotides match TRBD1. The V segment lost 5 bases and the J segment 8 bases; nucleotides outside the gene matches: 12. The CDR3 consists of 15 residues. Germline V gene sequence: CDR1 MNHEY, CDR2 SVGEGT.

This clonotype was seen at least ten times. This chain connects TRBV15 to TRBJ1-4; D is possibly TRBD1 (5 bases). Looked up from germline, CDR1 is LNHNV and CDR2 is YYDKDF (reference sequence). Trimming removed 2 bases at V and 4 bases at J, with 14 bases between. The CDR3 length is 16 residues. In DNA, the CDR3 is TGTGCCACCAGCAGACGTGACGGGGCCGGTAATGAAAAACTGTTTTTT. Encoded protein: CATSRRDGAGNEKLFF.

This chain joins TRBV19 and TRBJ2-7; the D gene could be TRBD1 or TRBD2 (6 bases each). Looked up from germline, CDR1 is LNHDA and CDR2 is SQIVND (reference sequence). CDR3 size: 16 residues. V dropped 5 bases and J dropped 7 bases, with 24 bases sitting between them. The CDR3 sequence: CASSASPGGASLEQYF. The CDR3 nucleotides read TGTGCCAGTAGTGCCTCACCCGGGGGCGCATCGTTAGAGCAGTACTTC.

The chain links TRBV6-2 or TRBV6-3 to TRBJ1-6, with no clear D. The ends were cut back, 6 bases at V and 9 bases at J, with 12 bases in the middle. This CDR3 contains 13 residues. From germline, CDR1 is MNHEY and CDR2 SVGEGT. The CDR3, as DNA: TGTGCCAGCAGGGAGGGTTTCGGTTCACCCCTCCACTTT. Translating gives CASREGFGSPLHF.

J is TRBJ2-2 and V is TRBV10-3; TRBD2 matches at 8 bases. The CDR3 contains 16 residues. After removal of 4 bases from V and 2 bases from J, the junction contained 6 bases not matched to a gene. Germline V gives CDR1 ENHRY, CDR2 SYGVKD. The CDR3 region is CAISGKREKNTGELFF. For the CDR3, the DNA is TGTGCCATCAGTGGAAAGCGGGAGAAAAACACCGGGGAGCTGTTTTTT.

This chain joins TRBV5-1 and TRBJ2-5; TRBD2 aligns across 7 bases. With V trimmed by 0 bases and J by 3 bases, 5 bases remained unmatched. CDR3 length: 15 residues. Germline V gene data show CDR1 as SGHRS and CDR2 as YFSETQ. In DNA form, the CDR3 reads TGCGCCAGCAGCTTGGGGGGCGGGAGCGAAGAGACCCAGTACTTC. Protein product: CASSLGGGSEETQYF.

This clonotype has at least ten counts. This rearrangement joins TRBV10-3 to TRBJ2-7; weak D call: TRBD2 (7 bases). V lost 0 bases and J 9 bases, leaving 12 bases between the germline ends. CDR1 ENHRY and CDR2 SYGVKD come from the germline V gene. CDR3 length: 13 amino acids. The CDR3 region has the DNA TGTGCCATCAGTGAGTCGGGGGGGGGCGCGCAGTACTTC. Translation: CAISESGGGAQYF.

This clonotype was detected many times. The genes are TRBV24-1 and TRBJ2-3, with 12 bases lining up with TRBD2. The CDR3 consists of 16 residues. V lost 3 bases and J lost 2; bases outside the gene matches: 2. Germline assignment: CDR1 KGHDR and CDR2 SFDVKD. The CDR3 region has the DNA TGTGCCACCAGTGATCGGACTAGCGGGAACACAGATACGCAGTATTTT. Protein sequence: CATSDRTSGNTDTQYF.

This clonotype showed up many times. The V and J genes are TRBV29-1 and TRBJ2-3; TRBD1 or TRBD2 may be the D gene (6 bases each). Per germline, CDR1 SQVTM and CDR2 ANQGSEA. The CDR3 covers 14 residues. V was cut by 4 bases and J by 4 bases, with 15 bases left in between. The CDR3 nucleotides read TGCAGCGTTGGTAGAACAGGGACTGCAGATACGCAGTATTTT. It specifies CSVGRTGTADTQYF.

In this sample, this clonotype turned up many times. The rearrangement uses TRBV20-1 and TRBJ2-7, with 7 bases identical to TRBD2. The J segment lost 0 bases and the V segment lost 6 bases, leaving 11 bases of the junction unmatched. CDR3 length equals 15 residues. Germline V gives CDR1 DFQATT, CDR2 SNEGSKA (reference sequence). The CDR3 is CSATLLARSSYEQYF. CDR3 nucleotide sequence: TGCAGTGCCACCCTACTAGCGCGAAGCTCCTACGAGCAGTACTTC.

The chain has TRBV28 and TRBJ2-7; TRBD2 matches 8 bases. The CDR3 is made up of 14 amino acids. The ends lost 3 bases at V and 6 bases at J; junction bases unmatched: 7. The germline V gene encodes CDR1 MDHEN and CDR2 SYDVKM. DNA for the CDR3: TGTGCCAGCAGTTTGATGAGCGGGAGCCTCGAGCAGTACTTC. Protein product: CASSLMSGSLEQYF.

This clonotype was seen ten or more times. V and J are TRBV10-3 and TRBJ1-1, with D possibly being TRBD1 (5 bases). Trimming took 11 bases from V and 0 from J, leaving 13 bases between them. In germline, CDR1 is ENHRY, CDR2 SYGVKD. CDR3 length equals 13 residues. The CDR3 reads CAARTYMNTEAFF. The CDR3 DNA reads TGTGCCGCACGGACATACATGAACACTGAAGCTTTCTTT.